These 4 T cell receptor beta chains came from one sample sequenced in a study of T-cell reconstitution after alpha-beta-depleted transplantation in children. The TCRbeta library was prepared with unique molecular identifiers. TCRdb called the PCR reads again in MiXCR, with one record for every CDR3 protein. The sample has fewer than 550,000 distinct CDR3 sequences; 11% are singletons. This sample comprised PBMCs from the stem cell graft donor, obtained from the stem cell graft. These receptors were taken from a human donor who donated a stem cell graft to a child with acute myeloid leukemia.

This rearrangement joins TRBV20-1 to TRBJ2-1; possibly TRBD1 for D (5 bases). Germline V gene data show CDR1 as DFQATT and CDR2 as SNEGSKA (reference sequence). The CDR3 extends over 10 amino acids. Deletions cut 5 bases from V and 7 bases from J, with 6 bases between. The CDR3 spells CSAGQNEQFF. Written as DNA, the CDR3 is TGCAGTGCTGGACAAAATGAGCAGTTCTTC.

In its sample, this clonotype was seen a few times. The CDR3: CASFAGGTGELFF. As DNA, the CDR3 is TGCGCCAGCTTTGCGGGGGGCACCGGGGAGCTGTTTTTT. This chain uses TRBV5-1 with TRBJ2-2, with 8 bases that match TRBD2. J lost 4 bases, V lost 7 bases, and 3 bases had no gene match. Germline CDR1 and CDR2: SGHRS and YFSETQ. CDR3 length: 13 residues.

The chain joins TRBV10-2 to TRBJ2-5; 7 positions agree with TRBD1. Germline values: CDR1 WSHSY, CDR2 SAAADI. Germline trimming cut 10 bases from V and 4 bases from J; bases unmatched to any gene: 6. This CDR3 has 12 residues. The DNA of the CDR3 is TGCGCCACCGCACAGGGGCGAGAGACCCAGTACTTC. This gives the protein CATAQGRETQYF.

The sample holds many counts of this clonotype. The chain employs TRBV11-2 and TRBJ2-3; D call uncertain. Trimming pared 2 bases from V and 3 bases from J, leaving 12 bases between. The germline CDR1 and CDR2 sequences are SGHAT and FQNNGV. CDR3 length equals 15 residues. CDR3 in amino acids: CASSLTPIRTDTQYF. CDR3 DNA: TGTGCCAGCAGCTTAACCCCAATAAGGACAGATACGCAGTATTTT.